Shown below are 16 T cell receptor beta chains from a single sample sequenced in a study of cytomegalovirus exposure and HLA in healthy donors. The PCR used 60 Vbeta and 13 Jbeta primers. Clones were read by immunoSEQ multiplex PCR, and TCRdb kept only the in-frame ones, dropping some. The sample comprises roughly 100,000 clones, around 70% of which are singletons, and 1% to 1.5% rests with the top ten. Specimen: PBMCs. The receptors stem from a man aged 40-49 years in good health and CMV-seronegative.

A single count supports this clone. In DNA, the CDR3 is TGTGCCAGCAGTTTATCAGCGCGGCAGGAGACCCAGTACTTC. Translation: CASSLSARQETQYF. The chain carries TRBV27 and TRBJ2-5; D gene unclear. The CDR3 covers 14 residues. Deletions cut 0 bases from V and 5 bases from J, with 10 bases between. CDR1 and CDR2 from the germline V gene are MNHEY and SMNVEV (reference sequence).

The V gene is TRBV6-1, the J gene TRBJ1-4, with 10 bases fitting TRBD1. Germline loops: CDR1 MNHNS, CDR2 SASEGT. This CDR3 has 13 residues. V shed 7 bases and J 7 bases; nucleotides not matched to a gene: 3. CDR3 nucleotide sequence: TGTGCCAGCACGACAGGGGGCGTTGAAAAACTGTTTTTT. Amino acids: CASTTGGVEKLFF.

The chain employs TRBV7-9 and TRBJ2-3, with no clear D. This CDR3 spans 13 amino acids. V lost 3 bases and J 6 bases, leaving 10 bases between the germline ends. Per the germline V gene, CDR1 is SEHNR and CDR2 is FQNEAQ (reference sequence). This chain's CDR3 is CASSLSLPDTQYF. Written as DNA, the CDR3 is TGTGCCAGCAGCTTGAGTCTTCCCGATACGCAGTATTTT.

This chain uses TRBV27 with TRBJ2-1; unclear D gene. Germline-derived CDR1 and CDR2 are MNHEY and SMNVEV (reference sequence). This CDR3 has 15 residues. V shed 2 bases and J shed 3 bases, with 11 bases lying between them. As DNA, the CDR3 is TGTGCCAGCAGTTTAATGAGCGCTTACTACAATGAGCAGTTCTTC. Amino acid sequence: CASSLMSAYYNEQFF.

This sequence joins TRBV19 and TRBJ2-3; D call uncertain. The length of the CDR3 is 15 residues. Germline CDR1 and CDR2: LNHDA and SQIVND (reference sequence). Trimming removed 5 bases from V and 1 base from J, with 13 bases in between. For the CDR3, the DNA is TGTGCCAGTAGTCTCCTAACGTATCGCACAGATACGCAGTATTTT. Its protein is CASSLLTYRTDTQYF. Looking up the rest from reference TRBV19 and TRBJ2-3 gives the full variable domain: DGGITQSPKYLFRKEGQNVTLSCEQNLNHDAMYWYRQDPGQGLRLIYYSQIVNDFQKGDIAEGYSVSREKKESFPLTVTSAQKNPTAFYLCASSLLTYRTDTQYFGPGTRLTVL.

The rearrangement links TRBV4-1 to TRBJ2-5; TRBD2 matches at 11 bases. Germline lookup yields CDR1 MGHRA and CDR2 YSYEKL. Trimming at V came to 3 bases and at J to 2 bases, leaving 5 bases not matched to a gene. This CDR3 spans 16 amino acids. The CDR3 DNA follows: TGCGCCAGCAGCCATCCGACTAGCGGGGCACAAGAGACCCAGTACTTC. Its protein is CASSHPTSGAQETQYF.

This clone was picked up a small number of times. CDR3 residues: CASSPGTVYEQYF. The CDR3 region has the DNA TGTGCCAGCAGCCCCGGGACTGTCTACGAGCAGTACTTC. This chain uses TRBV7-9 with TRBJ2-7; perhaps TRBD2 as D (6 bases). This CDR3 contains 13 residues. V was shortened by 5 bases and J by 3 bases, with 11 bases between the two germline ends. Germline CDR1 reads SEHNR; CDR2 reads FQNEAQ (reference sequence).

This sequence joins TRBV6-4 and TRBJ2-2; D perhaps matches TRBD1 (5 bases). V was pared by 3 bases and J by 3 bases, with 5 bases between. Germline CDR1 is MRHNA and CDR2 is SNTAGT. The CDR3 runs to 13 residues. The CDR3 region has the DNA TGTGCCAGCAGTGAAGGGGACACCGGGGAGCTGTTTTTT. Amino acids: CASSEGDTGELFF.

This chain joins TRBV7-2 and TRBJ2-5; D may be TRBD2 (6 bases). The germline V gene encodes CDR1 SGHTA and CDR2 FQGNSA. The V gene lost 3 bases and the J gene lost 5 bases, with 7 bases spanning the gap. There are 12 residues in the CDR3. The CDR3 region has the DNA TGTGCCAGCAGCTTTCGGGAGGAGACCCAGTACTTC. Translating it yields CASSFREETQYF.

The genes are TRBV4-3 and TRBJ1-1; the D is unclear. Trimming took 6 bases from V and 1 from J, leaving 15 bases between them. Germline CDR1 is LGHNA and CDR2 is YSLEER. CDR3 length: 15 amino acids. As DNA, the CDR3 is TGCGCCAGCAGTCCCATGCCGTACGGGAACACTGAAGCTTTCTTT. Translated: CASSPMPYGNTEAFF.

The chain's CDR3 is CASRASGGLQETQYF. Here the CDR3 DNA reads TGCGCCAGCAGGGCATCCGGGGGACTACAAGAGACCCAGTACTTC. V usage is TRBV5-1 and J usage is TRBJ2-5, with 7 positions matching TRBD2. V shed 5 bases and J 2 bases; nucleotides not matched to a gene: 9. Germline lookup yields CDR1 SGHRS and CDR2 YFSETQ. The CDR3 sequence is 15 residues long. Supplemented by reference TRBV5-1 and TRBJ2-5, the full variable domain reads KAGVTQTPRYLIKTRGQQVTLSCSPISGHRSVSWYQQTPGQGLQFLFEYFSETQRNKGNFPGRFSGRQFSNSRSEMNVSTLELGDSALYLCASRASGGLQETQYFGPGTRLLVL.

The CDR3 nucleotides read TGTGCCAGCAGCGCAGGTGAAAACACCATATATTTT. It is translated as CASSAGENTIYF. J is TRBJ1-3 and V is TRBV6-1; D gene ambiguous. Trimming cost V 6 bases and J 6 bases, with 9 bases left between them. The CDR3 loop spans 12 amino acids. Germline V CDR1 and CDR2: MNHNS, SASEGT.

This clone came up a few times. The CDR3 DNA sequence: TGCGCCAGCAGCCGGGGTTTAACAGGGGGCGGTGGCTACACCTTC. This sequence encodes CASSRGLTGGGGYTF. V is TRBV4-1 and J is TRBJ1-2; TRBD1 matches at 9 bases. This CDR3 has 15 residues. CDR1 and CDR2 from the germline V gene are MGHRA and YSYEKL. V dropped 4 bases and J dropped 7; count of bases not matched to a gene: 10.

This CDR3 is CASSQDLADYYGYTF. In DNA, the CDR3 is TGCGCCAGCAGCCAAGATCTAGCGGACTACTATGGCTACACCTTC. The chain employs TRBV4-1 and TRBJ1-2, with D uncertain. CDR1 is MGHRA, CDR2 YSYEKL, per germline. V lost 0 bases and J lost 3, with 11 bases in between. CDR3 length: 15 residues.

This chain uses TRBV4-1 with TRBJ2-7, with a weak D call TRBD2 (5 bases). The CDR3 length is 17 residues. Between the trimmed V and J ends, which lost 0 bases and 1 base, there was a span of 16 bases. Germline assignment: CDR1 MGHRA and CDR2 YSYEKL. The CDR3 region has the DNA TGCGCCAGCAGCCAAGATGATGTCGGGGTAGGGTCCTACGAGCAGTACTTC. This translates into CASSQDDVGVGSYEQYF.

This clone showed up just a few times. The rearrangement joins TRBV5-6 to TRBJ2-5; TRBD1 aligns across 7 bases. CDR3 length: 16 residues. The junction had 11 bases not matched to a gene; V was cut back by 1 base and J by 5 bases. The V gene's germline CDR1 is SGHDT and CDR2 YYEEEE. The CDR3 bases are TGTGCCAGCAGCTTGCCCTTGAAGGGGGCGCGGGAGACCCAGTACTTC. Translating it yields CASSLPLKGARETQYF.